The clone carrying this TCR beta chain is judged medium-sized. Data came from immunoSEQ multiplex PCR; TCRdb stores just in-frame clones and leaves some out. The table shows around 1,000 clones, with about 38% occurring only once. This entry comes from a study of CXCR4 blockade with PD-1 therapy in pancreatic cancer. Germline trimming cut 10 bases from V and 0 bases from J; bases unmatched to any gene: 9. This CDR3 has 15 residues. Looked up from germline, CDR1 is MNHGY and CDR2 is SAAAGT. The receptor comes from a human donor with pancreatic ductal adenocarcinoma. The chain combines TRBV6-8 with TRBJ1-3, with 7 bases fitting TRBD1. The sample was tumor tissue. In nucleotides, the CDR3 is TGTGCCATCAGGGACAGCGTCTCCTCTGGAAACACCATATATTTT. It yields the protein CAIRDSVSSGNTIYF.